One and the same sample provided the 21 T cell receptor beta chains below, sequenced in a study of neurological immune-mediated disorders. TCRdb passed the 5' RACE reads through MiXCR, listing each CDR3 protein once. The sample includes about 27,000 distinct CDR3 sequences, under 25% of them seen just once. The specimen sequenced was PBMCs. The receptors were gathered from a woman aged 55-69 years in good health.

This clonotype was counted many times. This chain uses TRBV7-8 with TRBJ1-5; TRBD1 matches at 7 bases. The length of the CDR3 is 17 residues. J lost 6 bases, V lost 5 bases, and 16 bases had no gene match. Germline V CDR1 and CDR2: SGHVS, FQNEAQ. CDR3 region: CASSPNRGFVPGQPQHF. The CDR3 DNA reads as TGTGCCAGCAGCCCGAACAGGGGTTTCGTCCCCGGTCAGCCCCAGCATTTT. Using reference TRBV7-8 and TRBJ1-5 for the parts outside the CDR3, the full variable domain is GAGVSQSPRYKVAKRGQDVALRCDPISGHVSLFWYQQALGQGPEFLTYFQNEAQLDKSGLPSDRFFAERPEGSVSTLKIQRTQQEDSAVYLCASSPNRGFVPGQPQHFGDGTRLSIL.

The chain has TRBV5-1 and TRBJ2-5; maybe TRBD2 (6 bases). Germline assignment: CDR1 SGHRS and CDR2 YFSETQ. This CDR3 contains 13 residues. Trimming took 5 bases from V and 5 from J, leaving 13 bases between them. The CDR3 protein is CASRYPGAETQYF. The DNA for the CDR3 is TGCGCCAGCAGGTACCCGGGAGCGGAGACCCAGTACTTC.

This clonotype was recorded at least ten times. CDR3 in DNA: TGTGCCAGCAGCTTAGGCGGGGGGGTATACAATGAGCAGTTCTTC. It translates to CASSLGGGVYNEQFF. J is TRBJ2-1 and V is TRBV7-3, with 9 bases fitting TRBD2. Losses at the gene ends were 2 bases for V and 4 bases for J; bases not matched to a gene: 3. CDR1 is SGHTA and CDR2 is FQGTGA in the germline V gene. The CDR3 is 15 residues long.

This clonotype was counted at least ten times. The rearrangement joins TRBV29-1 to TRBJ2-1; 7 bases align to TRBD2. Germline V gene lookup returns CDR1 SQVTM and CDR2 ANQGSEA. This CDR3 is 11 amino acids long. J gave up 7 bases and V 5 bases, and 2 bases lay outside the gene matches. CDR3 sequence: CSVTSVNEQFF. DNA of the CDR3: TGCAGCGTTACTAGCGTGAATGAGCAGTTCTTC.

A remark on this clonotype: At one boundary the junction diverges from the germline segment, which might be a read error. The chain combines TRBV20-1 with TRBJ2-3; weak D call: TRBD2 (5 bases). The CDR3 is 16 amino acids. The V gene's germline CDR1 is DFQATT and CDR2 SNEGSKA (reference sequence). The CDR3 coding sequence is TGCGGTGCGTCCGGAGGAGATCGGGGAGTGGCAGATACGCAGTATTTT. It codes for CGASGGDRGVADTQYF.

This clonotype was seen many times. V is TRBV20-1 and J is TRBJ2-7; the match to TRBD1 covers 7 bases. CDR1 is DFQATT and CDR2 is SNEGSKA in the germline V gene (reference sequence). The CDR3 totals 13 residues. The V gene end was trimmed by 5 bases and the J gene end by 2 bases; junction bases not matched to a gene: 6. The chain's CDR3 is CSASRGRPYEQYF. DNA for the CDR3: TGCAGTGCTTCGAGGGGGCGCCCCTACGAGCAGTACTTC.

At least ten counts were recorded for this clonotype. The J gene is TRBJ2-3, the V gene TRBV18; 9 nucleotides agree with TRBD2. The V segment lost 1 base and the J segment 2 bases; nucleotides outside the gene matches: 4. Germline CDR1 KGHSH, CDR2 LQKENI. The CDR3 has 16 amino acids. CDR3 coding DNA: TGTGCCAGCTCACCACTAAGCGGGGGGCCCACAGATACGCAGTATTTT. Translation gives CASSPLSGGPTDTQYF.

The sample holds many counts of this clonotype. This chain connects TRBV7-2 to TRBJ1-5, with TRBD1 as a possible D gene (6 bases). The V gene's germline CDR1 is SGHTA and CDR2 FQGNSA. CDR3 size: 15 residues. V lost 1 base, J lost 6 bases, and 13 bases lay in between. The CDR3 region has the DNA TGTGCCAGCAGCTTAGTGGCAGGGGAGGTTCAGCCCCAGCATTTT. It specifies CASSLVAGEVQPQHF.

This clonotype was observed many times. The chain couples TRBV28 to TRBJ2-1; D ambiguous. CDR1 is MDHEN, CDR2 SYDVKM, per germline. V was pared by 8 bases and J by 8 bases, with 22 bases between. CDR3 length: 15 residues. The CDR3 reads CASGRSLTGPDEQFF. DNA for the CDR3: TGTGCCAGCGGCCGTTCGTTAACCGGACCCGATGAGCAGTTCTTC.

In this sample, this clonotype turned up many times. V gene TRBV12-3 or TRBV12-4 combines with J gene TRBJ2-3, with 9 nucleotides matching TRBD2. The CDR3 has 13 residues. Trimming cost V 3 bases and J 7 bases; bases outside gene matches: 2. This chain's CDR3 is CASSLTSGNTQYF. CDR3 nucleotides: TGTGCCAGCAGTTTGACTAGCGGTAATACGCAGTATTTT.

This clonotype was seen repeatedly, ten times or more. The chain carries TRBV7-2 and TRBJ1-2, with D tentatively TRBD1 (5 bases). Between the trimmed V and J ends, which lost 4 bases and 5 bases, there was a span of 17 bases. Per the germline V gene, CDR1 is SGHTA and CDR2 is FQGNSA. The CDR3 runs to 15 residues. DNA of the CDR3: TGTGCCAGCAGCTCCTCGACAGCGCTCCGGTATGGCTACACCTTC. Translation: CASSSSTALRYGYTF. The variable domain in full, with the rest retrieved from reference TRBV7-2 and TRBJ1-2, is GAGVSQSPSNKVTEKGKDVELRCDPISGHTALYWYRQSLGQGLEFLIYFQGNSAPDKSGLPSDRFSAERTGGSVSTLTIQRTQQEDSAVYLCASSSSTALRYGYTFGSGTRLTVV.

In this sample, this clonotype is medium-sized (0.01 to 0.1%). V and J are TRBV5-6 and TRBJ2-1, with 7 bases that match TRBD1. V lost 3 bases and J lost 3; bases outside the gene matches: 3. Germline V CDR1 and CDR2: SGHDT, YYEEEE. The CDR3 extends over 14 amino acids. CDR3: CASSSAGGYNEQFF. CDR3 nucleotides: TGTGCCAGCAGCTCCGCAGGGGGCTACAATGAGCAGTTCTTC.

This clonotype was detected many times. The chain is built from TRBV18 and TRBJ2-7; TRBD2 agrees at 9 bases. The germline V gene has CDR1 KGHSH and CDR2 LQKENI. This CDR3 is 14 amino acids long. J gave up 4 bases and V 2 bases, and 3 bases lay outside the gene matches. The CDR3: CASSPGLAKYEQYF. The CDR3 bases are TGTGCCAGCTCACCAGGACTAGCGAAGTACGAGCAGTACTTC.

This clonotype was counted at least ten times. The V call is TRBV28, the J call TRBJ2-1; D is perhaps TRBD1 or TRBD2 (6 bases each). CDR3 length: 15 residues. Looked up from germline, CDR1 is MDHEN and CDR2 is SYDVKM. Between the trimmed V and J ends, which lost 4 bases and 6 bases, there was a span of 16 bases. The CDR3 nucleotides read TGTGCCAGCAGTTCGAGACTAGGAGGGGGCAATGAGCAGTTCTTC. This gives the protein CASSSRLGGGNEQFF.

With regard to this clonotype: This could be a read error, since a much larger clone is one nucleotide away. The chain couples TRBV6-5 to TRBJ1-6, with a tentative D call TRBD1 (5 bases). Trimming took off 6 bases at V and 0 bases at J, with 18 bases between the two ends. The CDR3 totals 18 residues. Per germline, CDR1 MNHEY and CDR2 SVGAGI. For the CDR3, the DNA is TGTGCCAGCAGCTCCCCGGACATGGGGCGCTCCTATAATTCACCCCTCCACTTT. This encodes CASSSPDMGRSYNSPLHF.

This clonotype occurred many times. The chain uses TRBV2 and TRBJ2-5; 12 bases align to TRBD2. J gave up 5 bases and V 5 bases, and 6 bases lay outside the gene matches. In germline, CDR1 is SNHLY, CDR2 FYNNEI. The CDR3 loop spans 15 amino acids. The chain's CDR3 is CASSPSGGALETQYF. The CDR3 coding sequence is TGTGCCAGCAGTCCTAGCGGGGGGGCCTTGGAGACCCAGTACTTC.

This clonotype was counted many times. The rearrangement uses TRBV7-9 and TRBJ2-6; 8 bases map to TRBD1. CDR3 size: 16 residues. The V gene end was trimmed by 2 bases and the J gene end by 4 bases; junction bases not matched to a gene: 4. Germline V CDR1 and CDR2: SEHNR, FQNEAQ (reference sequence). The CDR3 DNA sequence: TGTGCCAGCAGCTTACAGGGGGCGCGGGGGGCCAACGTCCTGACTTTC. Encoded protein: CASSLQGARGANVLTF.

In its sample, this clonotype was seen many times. The CDR3 DNA follows: TGCGCCAGCAGTAGGTGGGAGCCGGGACTTCGGGAGACCCAGTACTTC. This encodes CASSRWEPGLRETQYF. The chain recombines TRBV5-1 with TRBJ2-5, with D possibly being TRBD2 (6 bases). V was shortened by 5 bases and J by 5 bases, with 22 bases between the two germline ends. CDR1 SGHRS and CDR2 YFSETQ come from the germline V gene. This CDR3 has 16 amino acids.

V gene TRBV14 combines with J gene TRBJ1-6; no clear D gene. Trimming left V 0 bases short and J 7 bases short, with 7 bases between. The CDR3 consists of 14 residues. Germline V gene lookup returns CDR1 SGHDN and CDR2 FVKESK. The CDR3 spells CASSQESTNSPLHF. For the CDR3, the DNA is TGTGCCAGCAGCCAAGAGTCTACCAATTCACCCCTCCACTTT.

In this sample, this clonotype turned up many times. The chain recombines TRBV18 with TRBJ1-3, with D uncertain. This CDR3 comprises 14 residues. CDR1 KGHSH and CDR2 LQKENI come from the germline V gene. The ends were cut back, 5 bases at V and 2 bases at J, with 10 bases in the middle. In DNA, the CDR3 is TGTGCCAGCTCAGAGGGAATCGCTGGAAACACCATATATTTT. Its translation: CASSEGIAGNTIYF.

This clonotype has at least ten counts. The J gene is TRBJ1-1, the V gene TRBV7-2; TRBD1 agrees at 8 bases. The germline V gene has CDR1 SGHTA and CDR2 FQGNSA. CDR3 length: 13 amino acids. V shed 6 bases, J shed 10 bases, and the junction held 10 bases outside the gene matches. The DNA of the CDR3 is TGTGCCAGCAGTACAGGGGGTTCCCGGCGAGCTTTCTTT. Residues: CASSTGGSRRAFF. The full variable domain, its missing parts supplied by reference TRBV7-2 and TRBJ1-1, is GAGVSQSPSNKVTEKGKDVELRCDPISGHTALYWYRQSLGQGLEFLIYFQGNSAPDKSGLPSDRFSAERTGGSVSTLTIQRTQQEDSAVYLCASSTGGSRRAFFGQGTRLTVV.